A single sample is the source of the 15 T cell receptor beta chains below, sequenced in a study of blood T cells in healthy people across ages. A second PCR, run for about 7 to 11 cycles, used a sample-barcoded 5' primer plus a J-beta primer mix. Each CDR3 protein gets one entry after TCRdb re-called the 5' RACE reads with MiXCR. Of over a million distinct CDR3 sequences listed, 35% to 50% are singletons. The source material was blood. The receptors stem from a woman aged 55-69 years in good health.

V and J are TRBV20-1 and TRBJ2-3; 10 bases map to TRBD2. The CDR3 runs to 15 residues. V was pared by 1 base and J by 2 bases, with 3 bases of the junction left unmatched. CDR1 is DFQATT and CDR2 is SNEGSKA in the germline V gene (reference sequence). The CDR3 DNA sequence: TGCAGTGCTAGAGTACTAGCGGGGTCCACAGATACGCAGTATTTT. Its translation is CSARVLAGSTDTQYF.

This clonotype was seen a handful of times. The V call is TRBV7-2, the J call TRBJ1-2; TRBD1 is a possible D gene (5 bases). Looked up from germline, CDR1 is SGHTA and CDR2 is FQGNSA. This CDR3 region has 14 residues. Trimming pared 2 bases from V and 4 bases from J, leaving 11 bases between. Here the CDR3 reads CASSLMAGSYGYTF. Here the CDR3 DNA reads TGTGCCAGCAGCTTAATGGCAGGGTCCTATGGCTACACCTTC.

This clonotype has a handful of counts. The chain links TRBV10-3 to TRBJ2-1; 13 nucleotides agree with TRBD2. CDR1 and CDR2 (germline): ENHRY, SYGVKD. The CDR3 length is 15 residues. V gave up 5 bases and J gave up 6 bases; unmatched junction bases: 4. CDR3 nucleotide sequence: TGTGCCATCAGTCGGACTAGCGGGAGCGGCAATGAGCAGTTCTTC. Translated: CAISRTSGSGNEQFF.

This clonotype showed up many times. The chain has TRBV24-1 and TRBJ2-4; unclear D gene. V was shortened by 0 bases and J by 1 base, with 9 bases between the two germline ends. The CDR3 has 16 residues. Germline CDR1 KGHDR, CDR2 SFDVKD. The CDR3 loop is CATSDLGRAAKNIQYF. CDR3 bases: TGTGCCACCAGTGATTTGGGCAGAGCGGCCAAAAACATTCAGTACTTC.

The J gene is TRBJ2-6, the V gene TRBV6-5; D call uncertain. CDR1 is MNHEY, CDR2 SVGAGI, per germline. Trimming left V 2 bases short and J 0 bases short, with 8 bases between. This CDR3 spans 16 amino acids. The DNA for the CDR3 is TGTGCCAGCAGTTACGAAAAGGCCTCTGGGGCCAACGTCCTGACTTTC. It translates to CASSYEKASGANVLTF.

Ten or more counts support this clonotype. J is TRBJ2-1 and V is TRBV29-1; 11 bases map to TRBD2. The CDR3 spans 13 residues. CDR1 is SQVTM and CDR2 is ANQGSEA in the germline V gene. With V trimmed by 6 bases and J by 12 bases, 10 bases remained unmatched. The CDR3 DNA is TGCAGCGTCGAACCACTAGCGGGAGTAGGGCAGTTCTTC. As protein: CSVEPLAGVGQFF.

The V call is TRBV7-2, the J call TRBJ2-3; 7 nucleotides match TRBD2. V shed 5 bases, J shed 3 bases, and the junction held 11 bases outside the gene matches. CDR3 size: 16 residues. The germline gives CDR1 SGHTA, CDR2 FQGNSA. CDR3 sequence: CASSPFLWGGTDTQYF. CDR3 nucleotides: TGTGCCAGCAGCCCCTTCCTCTGGGGAGGGACAGATACGCAGTATTTT.

The chain carries TRBV5-6 and TRBJ2-4; tentatively, D is TRBD1 (6 bases). The DNA end favors TRBJ2-7, so the J call may be wrong. The germline gives CDR1 SGHDT, CDR2 YYEEEE. This CDR3 is built from 15 residues. This CDR3 is CASSYPGQRTYEQYF. The CDR3 DNA reads as TGTGCCAGCAGCTATCCGGGACAAAGAACCTACGAGCAGTACTTC.

The chain uses TRBV29-1 and TRBJ2-5; TRBD1 matches at 9 bases. Germline V lookup: CDR1 SQVTM, CDR2 ANQGSEA. The V and J ends lost 6 bases and 4 bases, in that order; junction bases with no gene match: 12. This CDR3 has 15 amino acids. The CDR3 protein is CSVHPGTGMLETQYF. The CDR3, as DNA: TGCAGCGTCCATCCCGGGACAGGGATGTTAGAGACCCAGTACTTC.

This clonotype was seen at least ten times. CDR3 region: CASSYSRGQVGAYEQYF. As DNA, the CDR3 is TGTGCCAGCAGTTACTCGAGGGGGCAGGTTGGTGCCTACGAGCAGTACTTC. V gene TRBV6-5 combines with J gene TRBJ2-7, with 7 bases matching TRBD1. CDR3 size: 17 residues. Germline CDR1 reads MNHEY; CDR2 reads SVGAGI. The V and J ends lost 0 bases and 2 bases, in that order; junction bases with no gene match: 10.

This chain joins TRBV12-3 or TRBV12-4 and TRBJ2-4; D ambiguous. TRBJ2-7 explains the end of the DNA better; the J call may be wrong. The length of the CDR3 is 14 residues. CDR3 coding DNA: TGTGCCAGCAGTTTTATGACAACCTCCTACGAGCAGTACTTC. Residues: CASSFMTTSYEQYF.

This clonotype was detected once. The chain recombines TRBV20-1 with TRBJ2-3, with 9 nucleotides matching TRBD1. Germline lookup yields CDR1 DFQATT and CDR2 SNEGSKA (reference sequence). The CDR3 contains 12 residues. CDR3 DNA sequence: TGCAGCGGTACAGGGGGCGCTGATACGCAGTATTTT. This sequence encodes CSGTGGADTQYF.

The V gene is TRBV6-6, the J gene TRBJ2-5; tentative D call: TRBD2 (6 bases). Germline V gene data show CDR1 as MNHNY and CDR2 as SVGAGI (reference sequence). Trimming shortened V by 0 bases and J by 4 bases, and 9 bases separated the two germline ends. The CDR3 runs to 14 residues. CDR3 residues: CASSYSGLGETQYF. CDR3 nucleotide sequence: TGTGCCAGCAGTTACTCGGGACTGGGAGAGACCCAGTACTTC.

The rearrangement links TRBV6-2 or TRBV6-3 to TRBJ2-5, with 14 bases that match TRBD2. The J call may be in error: the DNA end matches TRBJ2-7 better. Germline V gene lookup returns CDR1 MNHEY and CDR2 SVGEGT. The CDR3 covers 14 residues. The CDR3 loop reads CASSTGTSGSEQYF. The CDR3 bases are TGTGCCAGCAGTACAGGGACTAGCGGGAGCGAGCAGTACTTC.

The chain employs TRBV20-1 and TRBJ1-5; D is perhaps TRBD1 (6 bases). V shed 6 bases and J shed 5 bases, with 14 bases lying between them. CDR3 length: 13 amino acids. Germline V CDR1 and CDR2: DFQATT, SNEGSKA (reference sequence). The CDR3 loop is CSASGELDQPQHF. CDR3 nucleotide sequence: TGCAGTGCCTCAGGGGAGTTGGATCAGCCCCAGCATTTT.